What follows are 25 T cell receptor beta chains derived from one specimen sequenced in a study of chemoradiotherapy in HPV16-positive cancers. TCRdb keeps only in-frame clones here, not all; method: immunoSEQ multiplex PCR. Of approximately 12,000 clones in the sample, roughly 84% were seen once. This specimen consisted of blood, obtained from a patient who underwent chemoradiotherapy. These receptor sequences come from a human donor with HPV-associated anogenital cancer.

For the CDR3, the DNA is TGCAGCGTTGCGGCTTTGGGCTACTCTTATGGCTACACCTTC. Its protein product is CSVAALGYSYGYTF. The chain couples TRBV29-1 to TRBJ1-2; unclear D gene. Germline-derived CDR1 and CDR2 are SQVTM and ANQGSEA. V was pared by 4 bases and J by 5 bases, with 17 bases between. The length of the CDR3 is 14 residues.

This chain uses TRBV10-3 with TRBJ2-3; 9 nucleotides agree with TRBD2. The CDR3 is 16 amino acids. Trimming cost V 10 bases and J 5 bases; bases outside gene matches: 16. The germline V gene has CDR1 ENHRY and CDR2 SYGVKD. The CDR3 spells CATTTSFAGGVDTQYF. CDR3 sequence (DNA): TGTGCCACCACCACCTCCTTCGCGGGGGGGGTAGATACGCAGTATTTT.

The V gene is TRBV7-6, the J gene TRBJ2-2; D remains ambiguous. The V end was cut by 5 bases, the J end by 4 bases, with 8 bases between. Germline values: CDR1 SGHVS, CDR2 FNYEAQ. This CDR3 has 13 residues. The CDR3 loop is CASSLLGTGELFF. CDR3 coding DNA: TGTGCCAGCAGCCTTCTAGGCACCGGGGAGCTGTTTTTT.

The genes are TRBV28 and TRBJ1-1; maybe TRBD1 (6 bases). The germline V and J ends were trimmed by 5 bases and 3 bases, with 19 bases remaining between them. Germline assignment: CDR1 MDHEN and CDR2 SYDVKM. The CDR3 consists of 16 residues. The CDR3 loop reads CASSLIQGSYHTEAFF. CDR3 nucleotide sequence: TGTGCCAGCAGTCTCATACAGGGCAGTTATCACACTGAAGCTTTCTTT.

The chain recombines TRBV10-3 with TRBJ2-3, with 8 bases lining up with TRBD2. V was clipped by 3 bases and J by 3 bases; unmatched bases: 5. Germline V lookup: CDR1 ENHRY, CDR2 SYGVKD. The CDR3 length is 15 residues. The CDR3 nucleotides are TGTGCCATCAGTGATGGGACTAGTTCGACAGATACGCAGTATTTT. Protein: CAISDGTSSTDTQYF.

V is TRBV18 and J is TRBJ1-5; 9 bases are a match to TRBD1. The CDR3 has 17 amino acids. V lost 2 bases and J lost 4; bases outside the gene matches: 9. Germline V lookup: CDR1 KGHSH, CDR2 LQKENI. The CDR3 sequence: CASSPFRTGVRNQPQHF. The CDR3 nucleotides read TGTGCCAGCTCACCATTCCGGACAGGGGTTAGGAATCAGCCCCAGCATTTT.

CDR3 residues: CASSPGFIYGYTF. In nucleotides, the CDR3 is TGTGCCAGCAGTCCAGGCTTTATCTATGGCTACACCTTC. The chain combines TRBV28 with TRBJ1-2; no firm D call. CDR3 length: 13 amino acids. Trimming removed 5 bases from V and 4 bases from J, with 11 bases in between. Germline values: CDR1 MDHEN, CDR2 SYDVKM.

This clone occurred a few times. The chain couples TRBV11-2 to TRBJ1-5; D possibly corresponds to TRBD1 (5 bases). The CDR3 is 13 amino acids. Germline-derived CDR1 and CDR2 are SGHAT and FQNNGV. Trimming took 8 bases from V and 4 from J, leaving 12 bases between them. The CDR3 reads CASGQGPNQPQHF. CDR3 in DNA: TGTGCCAGCGGTCAGGGACCTAATCAGCCCCAGCATTTT.

This chain links TRBV6-5 with TRBJ1-4; D is uncertain. Germline assignment: CDR1 MNHEY and CDR2 SVGAGI. The CDR3 consists of 12 residues. The V end lost 7 bases, the J end lost 8 bases, and 11 bases lay between the germline ends. The CDR3 here is CASKATSEKLFF. The CDR3 bases are TGTGCCAGCAAGGCAACCAGCGAAAAACTGTTTTTT.

The chain couples TRBV7-7 to TRBJ1-6; 7 nucleotides align to TRBD1. The CDR3 loop spans 18 amino acids. Germline-derived CDR1 and CDR2 are SSHAT and FNYEAQ (reference sequence). Trimming took 4 bases from V and 0 from J; bases not matched to a gene: 9. The CDR3 sequence is CASSYRDRNSSYNSPLHF. DNA of the CDR3: TGTGCCAGCAGCTACCGGGACAGAAATAGCTCCTATAATTCACCCCTCCACTTT.

This clone appeared a single time. The rearrangement links TRBV5-1 to TRBJ2-6; the D call may be TRBD1 or TRBD2 (5 bases each). Looked up from germline, CDR1 is SGHRS and CDR2 is YFSETQ. Trimming removed 0 bases at V and 3 bases at J, with 7 bases between. This CDR3 is 15 amino acids long. CDR3 protein: CASSLGGYGANVLTF. The CDR3, as DNA: TGCGCCAGCAGCTTGGGGGGGTATGGGGCCAACGTCCTGACTTTC.

This rearrangement joins TRBV19 to TRBJ1-5; D perhaps matches TRBD1 (5 bases). This CDR3 spans 13 amino acids. Trimming removed 7 bases at V and 5 bases at J, with 12 bases between. The germline gives CDR1 LNHDA, CDR2 SQIVND (reference sequence). CDR3 loop: CASTGRGDQPQHF. As DNA, the CDR3 is TGTGCCAGTACAGGGAGAGGGGATCAGCCCCAGCATTTT.

V usage is TRBV9 and J usage is TRBJ2-1; 10 bases are shared with TRBD2. From germline, CDR1 is SGDLS and CDR2 YYNGEE. The CDR3 sequence is 16 residues long. J gave up 9 bases and V 0 bases, and 9 bases lay outside the gene matches. The CDR3 sequence is CASSVVERGGLSEQFF. The CDR3 coding sequence is TGTGCCAGCAGCGTAGTTGAGCGGGGGGGATTAAGTGAGCAGTTCTTC.

CDR3 amino acids: CASSQDLGQGARGYTF. CDR3 bases: TGCGCCAGCAGCCAAGATCTGGGACAGGGGGCGCGGGGCTACACCTTC. The genes are TRBV4-1 and TRBJ1-2, with 12 bases identical to TRBD1. The germline V gene has CDR1 MGHRA and CDR2 YSYEKL. V lost 0 bases to trimming and J lost 8 bases; unmatched junction nucleotides: 7. The CDR3 runs 16 residues.

This clone was recorded once. The chain is built from TRBV7-8 and TRBJ2-7; 8 bases map to TRBD1. Trimming at V came to 3 bases and at J to 7 bases, leaving 11 bases not matched to a gene. Per the germline V gene, CDR1 is SGHVS and CDR2 is FQNEAQ. The CDR3 runs to 15 residues. CDR3 DNA sequence: TGTGCCAGCAGCTTCCGGACAGGGCGGGGATGGGAGCAGTACTTC. The encoded protein is CASSFRTGRGWEQYF.

V and J are TRBV11-2 and TRBJ2-2; D call uncertain. Deletions cut 6 bases from V and 5 bases from J, with 7 bases between. The CDR3 covers 12 residues. Germline V gene lookup returns CDR1 SGHAT and CDR2 FQNNGV. In DNA, the CDR3 is TGTGCCAGCAGTTCTAGGACCGGGGAGCTGTTTTTT. Translating it yields CASSSRTGELFF.

This clone appeared a few times. The chain combines TRBV5-1 with TRBJ2-5; perhaps TRBD1 as D (5 bases). In germline, CDR1 is SGHRS, CDR2 YFSETQ. V lost 5 bases to trimming and J lost 1 base, with 15 bases between them. The CDR3 runs to 15 residues. CDR3 residues: CASRIQGQAQETQYF. In nucleotides, the CDR3 is TGCGCCAGCAGAATACAAGGACAAGCCCAAGAGACCCAGTACTTC.

The rearrangement joins TRBV9 to TRBJ1-2, with a tentative D call TRBD1 (5 bases). The CDR3 has 14 amino acids. Germline V gene data show CDR1 as SGDLS and CDR2 as YYNGEE. The V end lost 5 bases, the J end lost 1 base, and 12 bases lay between the germline ends. In DNA, the CDR3 is TGTGCCAGCAGGGCGGGGCCGGTTAACTATGGCTACACCTTC. It is translated as CASRAGPVNYGYTF.

Written as DNA, the CDR3 is TGTGCTAGTGGTTCGCAGCACAGGGGCTGGGGCAATCAGCCCCAGCATTTT. Amino acid sequence: CASGSQHRGWGNQPQHF. V is TRBV12-5 and J is TRBJ1-5; 7 bases map to TRBD1. This CDR3 comprises 17 residues. J was trimmed by 2 bases and V by 4 bases; bases with no gene match: 11. The germline gives CDR1 LGHNT, CDR2 FRNRAP.

This chain links TRBV15 with TRBJ2-3; D call uncertain. V was shortened by 6 bases and J by 2 bases, with 15 bases between the two germline ends. The CDR3 contains 15 residues. CDR1 and CDR2 (germline): LNHNV, YYDKDF (reference sequence). The CDR3 loop reads CATSREVLVTDTQYF. The CDR3 DNA reads as TGTGCCACCAGTCGAGAAGTGTTGGTCACAGATACGCAGTATTTT.

The J gene is TRBJ1-3, the V gene TRBV5-5; the D is unclear. Germline lookup yields CDR1 SGHKS and CDR2 YYEKEE (reference sequence). The germline V and J ends were trimmed by 2 bases and 0 bases, with 12 bases remaining between them. This CDR3 has 16 amino acids. DNA for the CDR3: TGTGCCAGCAGCTTTACGACAAAGAGCTCTGGAAACACCATATATTTT. This encodes CASSFTTKSSGNTIYF.

This chain links TRBV19 with TRBJ2-4; 9 positions agree with TRBD2. The CDR3 consists of 14 residues. V was clipped by 5 bases and J by 7 bases; unmatched bases: 6. Looked up from germline, CDR1 is LNHDA and CDR2 is SQIVND (reference sequence). The CDR3 DNA reads TGTGCCAGTAGTGCGTCTAGCGGGGCTAACATTCAGTACTTC. Amino acid sequence: CASSASSGANIQYF.

This clone has a single count. The rearrangement links TRBV5-1 to TRBJ2-1; 8 positions agree with TRBD2. V shed 3 bases and J 6 bases; nucleotides not matched to a gene: 5. The germline CDR1 and CDR2 sequences are SGHRS and YFSETQ. CDR3 length: 14 amino acids. The DNA of the CDR3 is TGCGCCAGCAGCTCCGGACTAGCACCCAATGAGCAGTTCTTC. Translation: CASSSGLAPNEQFF.

This clone turned up a few times. This chain connects TRBV19 to TRBJ1-5; TRBD1 might be the D (5 bases). The CDR3 extends over 15 amino acids. Germline CDR1 reads LNHDA; CDR2 reads SQIVND (reference sequence). The germline V and J ends were trimmed by 5 bases and 1 base, with 12 bases remaining between them. CDR3 amino acids: CASSEGSGSNQPQHF. Here the CDR3 DNA reads TGTGCCAGTAGTGAGGGGAGCGGGAGCAATCAGCCCCAGCATTTT.

The chain has TRBV18 and TRBJ2-1; possible D gene TRBD2, 6 bases. The CDR3 sequence is 17 residues long. Germline CDR1 reads KGHSH; CDR2 reads LQKENI. Trimming shortened V by 4 bases and J by 7 bases, and 23 bases separated the two germline ends. CDR3 nucleotide sequence: TGTGCCAGCTCACTGGGCGGCCCGACTAGTTTTCGAAATGAGCAGTTCTTC. Protein sequence: CASSLGGPTSFRNEQFF.